This TCR beta chain was identified during a study of T cell changes during pregnancy in multiple sclerosis. Data came from immunoSEQ multiplex PCR; TCRdb stores just in-frame clones and leaves some out. This table holds about 12,000 clones, approximately 90% found once. The junction had 4 bases not matched to a gene; V was cut back by 2 bases and J by 6 bases. Germline V gene sequence: CDR1 MDHEN, CDR2 SYDVKM. The length of the CDR3 is 14 residues. The rearrangement joins TRBV28 to TRBJ2-1, with 7 bases lining up with TRBD2. This sequence originates from a female donor in good health, enrolled as a control in a pregnancy study. The source was CD8+ T cells from peripheral blood mononuclear cells, collected in the second trimester of pregnancy. CDR3 region: CASSLMGGGNEQFF. The CDR3 nucleotides are TGTGCCAGCAGTTTAATGGGGGGGGGCAATGAGCAGTTCTTC.